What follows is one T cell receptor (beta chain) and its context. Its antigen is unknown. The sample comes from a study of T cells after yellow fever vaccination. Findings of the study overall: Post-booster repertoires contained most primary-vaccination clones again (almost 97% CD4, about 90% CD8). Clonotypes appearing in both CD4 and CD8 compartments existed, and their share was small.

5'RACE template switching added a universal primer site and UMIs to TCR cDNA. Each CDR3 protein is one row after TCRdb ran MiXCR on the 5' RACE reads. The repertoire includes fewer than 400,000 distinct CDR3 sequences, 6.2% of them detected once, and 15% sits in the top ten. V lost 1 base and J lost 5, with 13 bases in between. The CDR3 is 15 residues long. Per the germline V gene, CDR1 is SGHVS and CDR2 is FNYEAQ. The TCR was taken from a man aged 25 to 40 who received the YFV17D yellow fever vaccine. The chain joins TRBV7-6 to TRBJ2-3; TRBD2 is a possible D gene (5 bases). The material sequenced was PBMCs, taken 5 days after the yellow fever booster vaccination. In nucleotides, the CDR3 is TGTGCCAGCAGCTTAGGGTCTAGCCGGAGAGATACGCAGTATTTT. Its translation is CASSLGSSRRDTQYF.